This T cell receptor beta chain was documented in a study of vaccination and CD4 T cells after COVID-19. Study at large: Post-COVID samples had a sampling time that fell a median approximately 97 days after diagnosis (range 35 to 161).

In TCRdb, the PCR reads were re-called with MiXCR into one record per CDR3 protein. The sample lists about 21,000 distinct CDR3 sequences; about 50% were seen once. Germline V gene lookup returns CDR1 DFQATT and CDR2 SNEGSKA (reference sequence). The junction had 13 bases not matched to a gene; V was cut back by 6 bases and J by 5 bases. The CDR3 has 14 amino acids. Whole-study findings and limits: SARS-CoV-2-reactive clonotype medians increased from about 20 to 38, not significantly.

Comments on this clonotype: No antigen is known for it.

The receptor comes from a human donor who had recovered from COVID-19. This material consisted of CD4+ T cells from blood, taken before SARS-CoV-2 vaccination. The chain links TRBV20-1 to TRBJ2-7; 7 bases agree with TRBD1. The CDR3 DNA reads as TGCAGTGCCGGAGGACAGGTCCCCCTCGACGAGCAGTACTTC. Protein: CSAGGQVPLDEQYF.